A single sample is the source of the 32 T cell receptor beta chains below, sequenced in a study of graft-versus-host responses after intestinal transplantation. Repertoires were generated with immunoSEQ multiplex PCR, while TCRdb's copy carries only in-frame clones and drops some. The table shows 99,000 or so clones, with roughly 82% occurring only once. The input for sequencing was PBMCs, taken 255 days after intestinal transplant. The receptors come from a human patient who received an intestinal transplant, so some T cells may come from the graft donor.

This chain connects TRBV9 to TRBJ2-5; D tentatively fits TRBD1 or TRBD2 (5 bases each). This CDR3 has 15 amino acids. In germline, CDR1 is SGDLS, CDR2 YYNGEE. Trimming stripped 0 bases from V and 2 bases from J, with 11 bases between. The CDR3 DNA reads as TGTGCCAGCAGCGTAGGAGGGGTGAGTCAAGAGACCCAGTACTTC. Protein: CASSVGGVSQETQYF.

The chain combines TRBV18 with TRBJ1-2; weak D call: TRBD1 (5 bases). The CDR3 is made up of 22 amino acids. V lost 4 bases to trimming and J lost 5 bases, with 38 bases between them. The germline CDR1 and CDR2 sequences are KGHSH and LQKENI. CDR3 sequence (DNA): TGTGCCAGCTCACAAGCGCAGAAGACAGCCGCGACAAGGGGTGGCCCCTTTTATGGCTACACCTTC. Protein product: CASSQAQKTAATRGGPFYGYTF.

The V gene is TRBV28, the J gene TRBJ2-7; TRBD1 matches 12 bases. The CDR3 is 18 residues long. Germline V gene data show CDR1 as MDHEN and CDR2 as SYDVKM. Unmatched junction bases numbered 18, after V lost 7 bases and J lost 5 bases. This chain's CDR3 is CASTSRDRGRLAWDEQYF. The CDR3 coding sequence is TGTGCCAGCACCTCACGGGACAGGGGGCGGTTGGCCTGGGACGAGCAGTACTTC.

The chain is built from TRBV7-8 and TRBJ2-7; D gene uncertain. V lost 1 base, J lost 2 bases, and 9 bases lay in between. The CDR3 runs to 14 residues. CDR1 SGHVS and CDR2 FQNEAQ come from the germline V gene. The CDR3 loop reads CASSLVAVPYEQYF. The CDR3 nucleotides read TGTGCCAGCAGCTTAGTTGCAGTTCCCTACGAGCAGTACTTC.

CDR3 nucleotide sequence: TGTGCCAGCAGTTACTCGGCTAGCGGGAGTATCCACGAGCAGTACTTC. Protein: CASSYSASGSIHEQYF. The rearrangement links TRBV6-8 to TRBJ2-7; 10 nucleotides agree with TRBD2. The germline CDR1 and CDR2 sequences are MNHGY and SAAAGT. The CDR3 is made up of 16 amino acids. Trimming at V came to 0 bases and at J to 5 bases, leaving 7 bases not matched to a gene.

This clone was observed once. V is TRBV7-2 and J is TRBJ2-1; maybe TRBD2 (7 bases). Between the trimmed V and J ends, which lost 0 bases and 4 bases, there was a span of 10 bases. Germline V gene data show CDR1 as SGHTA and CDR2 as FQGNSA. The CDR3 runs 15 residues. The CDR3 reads CASSLAGGLYNEQFF. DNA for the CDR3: TGTGCCAGCAGCTTAGCGGGGGGGCTGTACAATGAGCAGTTCTTC.

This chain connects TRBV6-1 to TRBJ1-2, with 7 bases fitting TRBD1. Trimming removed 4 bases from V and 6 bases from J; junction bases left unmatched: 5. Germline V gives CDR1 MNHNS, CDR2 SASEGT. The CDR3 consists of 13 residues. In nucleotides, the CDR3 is TGTGCCAGCAGTGGGACAGGTGCTGATGGCTACACCTTC. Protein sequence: CASSGTGADGYTF.

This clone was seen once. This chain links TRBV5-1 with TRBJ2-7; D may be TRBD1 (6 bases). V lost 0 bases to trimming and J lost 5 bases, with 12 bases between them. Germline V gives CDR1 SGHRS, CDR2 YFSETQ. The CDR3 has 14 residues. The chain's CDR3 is CASSLALGANEQYF. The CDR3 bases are TGCGCCAGCAGCTTGGCCCTGGGGGCGAACGAGCAGTACTTC.

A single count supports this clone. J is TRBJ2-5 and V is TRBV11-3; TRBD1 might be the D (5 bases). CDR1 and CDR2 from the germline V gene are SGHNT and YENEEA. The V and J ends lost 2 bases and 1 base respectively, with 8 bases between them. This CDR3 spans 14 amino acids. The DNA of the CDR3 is TGTGCCAGCAGCTTAACAGGCGGCCAAGAGACCCAGTACTTC. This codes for CASSLTGGQETQYF.

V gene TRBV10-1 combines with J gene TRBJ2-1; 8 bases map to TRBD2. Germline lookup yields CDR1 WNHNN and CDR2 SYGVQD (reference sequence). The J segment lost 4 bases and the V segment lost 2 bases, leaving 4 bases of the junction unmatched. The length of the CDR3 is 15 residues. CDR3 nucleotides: TGCGCCAGCAGTGAGGATAGCGGGATGTACAATGAGCAGTTCTTC. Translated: CASSEDSGMYNEQFF.

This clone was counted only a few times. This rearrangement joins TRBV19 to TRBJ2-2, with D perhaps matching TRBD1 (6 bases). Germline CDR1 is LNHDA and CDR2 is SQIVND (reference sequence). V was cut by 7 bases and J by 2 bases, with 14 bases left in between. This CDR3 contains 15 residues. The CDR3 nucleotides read TGTGCCAGTAACCCGACAGGAGCTAACACCGGGGAGCTGTTTTTT. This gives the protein CASNPTGANTGELFF.

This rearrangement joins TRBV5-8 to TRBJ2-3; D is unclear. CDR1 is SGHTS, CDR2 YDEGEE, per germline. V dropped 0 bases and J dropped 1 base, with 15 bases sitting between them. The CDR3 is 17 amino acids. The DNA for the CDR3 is TGTGCCAGCAGCTTGGCCCGGGCCTCCCTAGGCACAGATACGCAGTATTTT. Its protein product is CASSLARASLGTDTQYF.

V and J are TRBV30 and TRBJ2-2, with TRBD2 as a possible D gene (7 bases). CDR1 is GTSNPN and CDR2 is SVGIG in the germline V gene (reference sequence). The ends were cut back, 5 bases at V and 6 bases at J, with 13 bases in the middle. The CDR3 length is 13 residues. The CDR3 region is CAWGRGASGELFF. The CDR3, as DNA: TGTGCCTGGGGCCGGGGGGCCTCCGGGGAGCTGTTTTTT.

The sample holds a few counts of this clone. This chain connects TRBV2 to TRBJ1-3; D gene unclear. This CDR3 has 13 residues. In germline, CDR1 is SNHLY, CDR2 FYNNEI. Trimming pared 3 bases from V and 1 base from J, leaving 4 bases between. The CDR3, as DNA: TGTGCCAGCAGTGATTATTCTGGAAACACCATATATTTT. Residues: CASSDYSGNTIYF.

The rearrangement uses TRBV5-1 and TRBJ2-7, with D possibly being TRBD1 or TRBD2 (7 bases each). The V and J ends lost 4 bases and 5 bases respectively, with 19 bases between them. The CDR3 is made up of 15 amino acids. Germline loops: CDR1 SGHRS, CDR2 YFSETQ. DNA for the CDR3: TGCGCCAGCAGCGAAGAACCCAGGGGGGGCGACGAGCAGTACTTC. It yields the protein CASSEEPRGGDEQYF.

The CDR3 DNA reads TGTGCCAGCAGCTTAGCGATGATATGGGGGCCCGGGGAGCTGTTTTTT. Encoded protein: CASSLAMIWGPGELFF. This chain links TRBV7-8 with TRBJ2-2; maybe TRBD1 (6 bases). This CDR3 comprises 16 residues. From germline, CDR1 is SGHVS and CDR2 FQNEAQ. V shed 0 bases and J shed 6 bases, with 14 bases lying between them.

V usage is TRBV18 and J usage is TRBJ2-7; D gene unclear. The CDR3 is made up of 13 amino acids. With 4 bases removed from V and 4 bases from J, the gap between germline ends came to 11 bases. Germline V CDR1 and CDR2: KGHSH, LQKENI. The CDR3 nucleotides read TGTGCCAGCTCACTTGCCGGAATTTACGAGCAGTACTTC. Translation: CASSLAGIYEQYF.

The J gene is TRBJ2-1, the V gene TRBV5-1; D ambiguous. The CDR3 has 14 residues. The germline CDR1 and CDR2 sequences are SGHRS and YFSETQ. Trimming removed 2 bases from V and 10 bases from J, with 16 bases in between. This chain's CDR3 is CASSFAPVIGEQFF. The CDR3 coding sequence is TGCGCCAGCAGCTTTGCTCCCGTTATCGGCGAGCAGTTCTTC.

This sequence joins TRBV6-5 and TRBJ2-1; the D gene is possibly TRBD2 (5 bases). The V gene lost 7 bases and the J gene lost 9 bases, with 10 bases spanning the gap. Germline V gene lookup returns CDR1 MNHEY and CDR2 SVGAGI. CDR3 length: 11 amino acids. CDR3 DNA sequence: TGTGCCAGCAAACGGGGTGGTGAGCAGTTCTTC. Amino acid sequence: CASKRGGEQFF.

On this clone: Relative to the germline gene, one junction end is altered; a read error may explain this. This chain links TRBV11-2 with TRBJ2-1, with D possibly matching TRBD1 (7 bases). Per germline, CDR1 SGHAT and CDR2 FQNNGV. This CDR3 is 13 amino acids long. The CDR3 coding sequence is TGTGCCAGCAGCTTAGATAGACAGGGAGGAGGTATCTTC. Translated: CASSLDRQGGGIF.

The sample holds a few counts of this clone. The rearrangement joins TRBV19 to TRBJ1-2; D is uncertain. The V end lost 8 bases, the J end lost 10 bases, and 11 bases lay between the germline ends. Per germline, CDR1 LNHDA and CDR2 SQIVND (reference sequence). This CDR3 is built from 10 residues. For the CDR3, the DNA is TGTGCCAGTTTCGGCAGTACCTACACCTTC. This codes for CASFGSTYTF.

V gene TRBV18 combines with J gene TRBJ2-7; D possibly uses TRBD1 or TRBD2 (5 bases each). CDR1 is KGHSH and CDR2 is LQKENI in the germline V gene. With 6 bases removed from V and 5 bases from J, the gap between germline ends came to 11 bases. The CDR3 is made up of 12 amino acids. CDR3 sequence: CASSRGPDEQYF. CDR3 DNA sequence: TGTGCCAGCTCGAGGGGCCCAGACGAGCAGTACTTC.

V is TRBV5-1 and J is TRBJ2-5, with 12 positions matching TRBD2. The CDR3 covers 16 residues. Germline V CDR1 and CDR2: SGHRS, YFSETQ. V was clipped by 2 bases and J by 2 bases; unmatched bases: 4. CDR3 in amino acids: CASSFSSGGVQETQYF. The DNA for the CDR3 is TGCGCCAGCAGCTTCTCTAGCGGGGGGGTACAAGAGACCCAGTACTTC.

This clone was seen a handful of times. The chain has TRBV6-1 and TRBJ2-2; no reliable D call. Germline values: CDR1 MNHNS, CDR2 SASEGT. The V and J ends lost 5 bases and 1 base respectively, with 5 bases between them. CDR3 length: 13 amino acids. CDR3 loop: CASSLGNTGELFF. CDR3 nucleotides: TGTGCCAGCAGTTTAGGGAACACCGGGGAGCTGTTTTTT.

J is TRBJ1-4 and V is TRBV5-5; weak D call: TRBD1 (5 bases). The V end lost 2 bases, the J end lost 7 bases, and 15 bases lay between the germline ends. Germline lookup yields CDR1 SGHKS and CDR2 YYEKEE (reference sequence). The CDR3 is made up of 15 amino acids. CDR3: CASSFFQGNTEKLFF. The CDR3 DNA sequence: TGTGCCAGCAGCTTTTTTCAGGGTAATACTGAAAAACTGTTTTTT.

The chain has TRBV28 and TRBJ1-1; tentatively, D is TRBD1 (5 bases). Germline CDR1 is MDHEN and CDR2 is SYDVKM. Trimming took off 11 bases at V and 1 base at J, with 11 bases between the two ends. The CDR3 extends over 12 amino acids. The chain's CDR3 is CAWGRGNTEAFF. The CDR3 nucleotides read TGTGCCTGGGGAAGGGGGAACACTGAAGCTTTCTTT.

The DNA for the CDR3 is TGTGCCAGCACCCAGTCAGAGACAGATACGCAGTATTTT. It translates to CASTQSETDTQYF. This rearrangement joins TRBV27 to TRBJ2-3; D gene unclear. Germline V gene lookup returns CDR1 MNHEY and CDR2 SMNVEV (reference sequence). The CDR3 runs 13 residues. With 7 bases removed from V and 3 bases from J, the gap between germline ends came to 11 bases.

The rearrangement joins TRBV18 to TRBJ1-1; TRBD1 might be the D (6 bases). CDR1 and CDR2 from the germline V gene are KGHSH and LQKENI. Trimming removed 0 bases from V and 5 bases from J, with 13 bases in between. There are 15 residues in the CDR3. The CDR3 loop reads CASSPPPGARTEAFF. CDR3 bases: TGTGCCAGCTCACCACCGCCGGGGGCGCGTACTGAAGCTTTCTTT. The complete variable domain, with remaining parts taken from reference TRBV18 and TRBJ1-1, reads NAGVMQNPRHLVRRRGQEARLRCSPMKGHSHVYWYRQLPEEGLKFMVYLQKENIIDESGMPKERFSAEFPKEGPSILRIQQVVRGDSAAYFCASSPPPGARTEAFFGQGTRLTVV.

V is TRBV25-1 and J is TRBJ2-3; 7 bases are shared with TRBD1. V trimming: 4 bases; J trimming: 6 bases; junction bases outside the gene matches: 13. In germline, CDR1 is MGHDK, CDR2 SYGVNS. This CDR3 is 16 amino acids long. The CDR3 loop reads CASSAYPGGAGDTQYF. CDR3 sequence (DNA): TGTGCCAGCAGTGCATACCCAGGGGGAGCCGGGGATACGCAGTATTTT.

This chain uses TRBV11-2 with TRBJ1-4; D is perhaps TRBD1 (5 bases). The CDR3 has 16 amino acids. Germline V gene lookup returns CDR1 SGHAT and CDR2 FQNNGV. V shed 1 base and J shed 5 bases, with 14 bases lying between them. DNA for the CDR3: TGTGCCAGCAGCTTAGGGGTCATGGGACCCAATGAAAAACTGTTTTTT. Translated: CASSLGVMGPNEKLFF.

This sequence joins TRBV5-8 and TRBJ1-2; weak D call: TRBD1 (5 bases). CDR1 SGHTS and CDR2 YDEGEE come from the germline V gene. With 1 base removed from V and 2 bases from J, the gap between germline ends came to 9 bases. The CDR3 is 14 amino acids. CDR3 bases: TGTGCCAGCAGCTTGCAGGGAACCAACTATGGCTACACCTTC. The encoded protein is CASSLQGTNYGYTF.

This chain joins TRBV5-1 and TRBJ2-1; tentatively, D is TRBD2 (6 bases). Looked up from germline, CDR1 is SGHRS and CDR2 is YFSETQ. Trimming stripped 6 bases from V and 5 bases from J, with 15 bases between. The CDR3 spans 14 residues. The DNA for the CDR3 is TGCGCCAGCAACACCGGGACTTTCAACAATGAGCAGTTCTTC. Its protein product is CASNTGTFNNEQFF.